The 27 T cell receptor beta chains presented below share a single source sample, sequenced in a study of blood T cells in healthy people across ages. Sample-barcoded 5' priming and a J-beta primer mix drove a second PCR of roughly 6 to 12 cycles. Using its own MiXCR run on the 5' RACE reads, TCRdb lists one record per CDR3 protein. This table holds 1.5 million to 2 million distinct CDR3 sequences, about 28% found once. The specimen sequenced was blood. Receptor source: a woman aged 25 to 45 in good health.

In its sample, this clonotype was seen a few times. The chain recombines TRBV6-6 with TRBJ2-1; 10 nucleotides align to TRBD2. CDR3 length: 15 residues. Trimming removed 9 bases from V and 6 bases from J; junction bases left unmatched: 11. Germline assignment: CDR1 MNHNY and CDR2 SVGAGI (reference sequence). CDR3: CASSPELAGSNEQFF. DNA of the CDR3: TGTGCCAGTAGCCCAGAACTAGCGGGGTCCAATGAGCAGTTCTTC.

This clonotype was counted many times. The CDR3 region has the DNA TGCAGCGTTGTGCGGGGTGGAGCTGGGGAGACCCAGTACTTC. It translates to CSVVRGGAGETQYF. This chain links TRBV29-1 with TRBJ2-5, with D maybe TRBD2 (6 bases). Germline CDR1 reads SQVTM; CDR2 reads ANQGSEA. Trimming took off 4 bases at V and 5 bases at J, with 17 bases between the two ends. CDR3 length: 14 amino acids.

The V and J genes are TRBV7-3 and TRBJ2-5; no clear D gene. The end of the DNA fits TRBJ2-7 better, so the J call may be wrong. From germline, CDR1 is SGHTA and CDR2 FQGTGA. CDR3 length: 16 residues. The CDR3 protein is CASSLEYNTGVHEQYF. In nucleotides, the CDR3 is TGTGCCAGCAGCTTGGAGTATAACACCGGCGTCCACGAGCAGTACTTC.

The chain combines TRBV28 with TRBJ1-1; the D is unclear. This CDR3 has 12 amino acids. V lost 10 bases and J lost 3, with 12 bases in between. Germline CDR1 reads MDHEN; CDR2 reads SYDVKM. The DNA of the CDR3 is TGTGCCACCCTTAGTGAGGACACTGAAGCTTTCTTT. This encodes CATLSEDTEAFF.

The chain combines TRBV24-1 with TRBJ2-1, with D perhaps matching TRBD1 (5 bases). The CDR3 has 16 residues. Germline CDR1 KGHDR, CDR2 SFDVKD. V was clipped by 4 bases and J by 3 bases, with 15 bases between them. For the CDR3, the DNA is TGTGCCACCAGTGACTCAGGGCTTCCAAGCTACAATGAGCAGTTCTTC. It translates to CATSDSGLPSYNEQFF.

The table lists this clonotype with a few counts. The rearrangement joins TRBV5-1 to TRBJ1-2; no definite D call. Germline V gene sequence: CDR1 SGHRS, CDR2 YFSETQ. The CDR3 sequence is 13 residues long. V dropped 2 bases and J dropped 5 bases, with 10 bases sitting between them. CDR3 in DNA: TGCGCCAGCAGCTTCCGTTACCCGTATGGCTACACCTTC. Its protein is CASSFRYPYGYTF. The full variable domain, its missing parts supplied by reference TRBV5-1 and TRBJ1-2, is KAGVTQTPRYLIKTRGQQVTLSCSPISGHRSVSWYQQTPGQGLQFLFEYFSETQRNKGNFPGRFSGRQFSNSRSEMNVSTLELGDSALYLCASSFRYPYGYTFGSGTRLTVV.

This rearrangement joins TRBV20-1 to TRBJ2-3, with TRBD2 identical over 13 bases. Germline loops: CDR1 DFQATT, CDR2 SNEGSKA (reference sequence). The CDR3 extends over 14 amino acids. J lost 5 bases, V lost 7 bases, and 6 bases had no gene match. The CDR3 coding sequence is TGCAGTGGTGATACTAGCGGGAGGGTAGATACGCAGTATTTT. Translating it yields CSGDTSGRVDTQYF.

The chain uses TRBV3-1 and TRBJ2-3, with D possibly called TRBD1 or TRBD2 (5 bases each). This CDR3 has 18 residues. CDR1 and CDR2 (germline): LGHDT, YNNKEL (reference sequence). V was cut by 0 bases and J by 4 bases, with 20 bases left in between. Here the CDR3 DNA reads TGTGCCAGCAGCCAAGACTGGGACGCCGAACTTTGGGCAGATACGCAGTATTTT. Its translation is CASSQDWDAELWADTQYF.

This clonotype was counted only a few times. This chain uses TRBV7-2 with TRBJ2-5, with 9 bases aligning to TRBD2. Judging by the DNA end, TRBJ2-7 fits better; the J call may be wrong. This CDR3 has 15 amino acids. Looked up from germline, CDR1 is SGHTA and CDR2 is FQGNSA. The CDR3 loop reads CASSGGAGGFDEQYF. The CDR3, as DNA: TGTGCCAGCAGCGGGGGAGCGGGGGGTTTCGACGAGCAGTACTTC.

In its sample, this clonotype was seen many times. The chain recombines TRBV18 with TRBJ2-1; the D is unclear. This CDR3 spans 13 amino acids. The ends were cut back, 5 bases at V and 3 bases at J, with 8 bases in the middle. In germline, CDR1 is KGHSH, CDR2 LQKENI. CDR3 sequence reads: CASSSSLYNEQFF. In nucleotides, the CDR3 is TGTGCCAGCTCATCTTCCCTCTACAATGAGCAGTTCTTC.

V usage is TRBV3-1 and J usage is TRBJ2-3; no clear D gene. Germline V CDR1 and CDR2: LGHDT, YNNKEL (reference sequence). The ends were cut back, 2 bases at V and 2 bases at J, with 11 bases in the middle. The CDR3 loop spans 15 amino acids. CDR3 in DNA: TGTGCCAGCAGCCAATTGAATAGTGCCACAGATACGCAGTATTTT. This encodes CASSQLNSATDTQYF.

This clonotype was detected only a few times. The J gene is TRBJ2-5, the V gene TRBV3-1; D ambiguous. Germline assignment: CDR1 LGHDT and CDR2 YNNKEL (reference sequence). The CDR3 is 12 residues long. Trimming took 0 bases from V and 8 from J, leaving 7 bases between them. The CDR3 loop reads CASSQEVKTQYF. In DNA form, the CDR3 reads TGTGCCAGCAGCCAAGAGGTAAAAACCCAGTACTTC.

This clonotype was picked up a small number of times. This chain joins TRBV28 and TRBJ2-1; 10 nucleotides agree with TRBD2. The J segment lost 4 bases and the V segment lost 3 bases, leaving 12 bases of the junction unmatched. The CDR3 extends over 18 amino acids. Germline lookup yields CDR1 MDHEN and CDR2 SYDVKM. The CDR3 loop is CASSFSGVGLAAYNEQFF. The DNA for the CDR3 is TGTGCCAGCAGTTTCTCGGGGGTCGGACTAGCGGCTTACAATGAGCAGTTCTTC.

The genes are TRBV6-5 and TRBJ1-1, with a weak D call TRBD1 (6 bases). This CDR3 is built from 14 residues. V was pared by 6 bases and J by 8 bases, with 19 bases between. Germline lookup yields CDR1 MNHEY and CDR2 SVGAGI. The CDR3 spells CASRYRGGGYEAFF. The DNA of the CDR3 is TGTGCCAGCAGATATCGCGGGGGCGGATACGAAGCTTTCTTT.

Of note for this clonotype: At one end the junction does not follow the germline gene, possibly because of a read error. This chain links TRBV5-6 with TRBJ1-2; 9 nucleotides agree with TRBD1. Germline assignment: CDR1 SGHDT and CDR2 YYEEEE. The CDR3 has 16 residues. CDR3: CAGSPGTGRTNYGYTF. The DNA of the CDR3 is TGTGCCGGCAGCCCCGGGACAGGGCGGACCAACTATGGCTACACCTTC.

This chain links TRBV24-1 with TRBJ1-1; D perhaps matches TRBD1 (5 bases). This CDR3 has 13 amino acids. The germline CDR1 and CDR2 sequences are KGHDR and SFDVKD. V lost 7 bases, J lost 1 base, and 9 bases lay in between. This chain's CDR3 is CATRRGPNTEAFF. The CDR3 bases are TGTGCCACCAGGCGGGGACCGAACACTGAAGCTTTCTTT.

V usage is TRBV20-1 and J usage is TRBJ2-3, with 10 bases identical to TRBD2. From germline, CDR1 is DFQATT and CDR2 SNEGSKA (reference sequence). This CDR3 comprises 16 residues. V shed 5 bases and J 0 bases; nucleotides not matched to a gene: 8. As DNA, the CDR3 is TGCAGTGCTGTGAAACTAGCGGGGACTAGCACAGATACGCAGTATTTT. Protein: CSAVKLAGTSTDTQYF.

This chain links TRBV10-3 with TRBJ2-2; 10 bases agree with TRBD1. The CDR3 sequence is 14 residues long. Trimming took 10 bases from V and 1 from J; bases not matched to a gene: 3. Germline V gene lookup returns CDR1 ENHRY and CDR2 SYGVKD. In DNA, the CDR3 is TGTGCCACTGGACAGGGGGTGAACACCGGGGAGCTGTTTTTT. Translation: CATGQGVNTGELFF.

Only a few counts were recorded for this clonotype. J is TRBJ1-5 and V is TRBV6-5, with D unclear. Germline V gene lookup returns CDR1 MNHEY and CDR2 SVGAGI. V lost 2 bases, J lost 5 bases, and 13 bases lay in between. The length of the CDR3 is 15 residues. The CDR3 coding sequence is TGTGCCAGCAGTTACCGGAGGCAGCCTTATCAGCCCCAGCATTTT. It translates to CASSYRRQPYQPQHF.

This chain links TRBV9 with TRBJ1-1; D is unclear. The CDR3 runs 13 residues. CDR1 is SGDLS and CDR2 is YYNGEE in the germline V gene. V was pared by 1 base and J by 4 bases, with 8 bases between. CDR3 loop: CASSVSGGTEAFF. The CDR3 DNA reads as TGTGCCAGCAGCGTATCGGGAGGCACTGAAGCTTTCTTT. The full variable domain, completed using reference TRBV9 and TRBJ1-1, is DSGVTQTPKHLITATGQRVTLRCSPRSGDLSVYWYQQSLDQGLQFLIQYYNGEERAKGNILERFSAQQFPDLHSELNLSSLELGDSALYFCASSVSGGTEAFFGQGTRLTVV.

This clonotype has more than one count but fewer than ten. The genes are TRBV5-1 and TRBJ1-2, with a weak D call TRBD1 (5 bases). The germline V gene has CDR1 SGHRS and CDR2 YFSETQ. The V gene lost 0 bases and the J gene lost 8 bases, with 14 bases spanning the gap. CDR3 length: 14 residues. DNA of the CDR3: TGCGCCAGCAGCTTGGATGGGGCGGGAAAAGGCTACACCTTC. It translates to CASSLDGAGKGYTF.

This clonotype was observed a handful of times. V usage is TRBV5-4 and J usage is TRBJ2-5; 8 nucleotides match TRBD2. J lost 11 bases, V lost 0 bases, and 9 bases had no gene match. Germline CDR1 is SGHNT and CDR2 is YYREEE (reference sequence). The CDR3 spans 14 residues. CDR3 amino acids: CASSLERENVKQYF. The CDR3 DNA reads as TGTGCCAGCAGCTTGGAGCGGGAGAATGTTAAGCAGTACTTC.

A remark on this clonotype: A much larger clone is a single base away; this may be a read error. The chain recombines TRBV6-1 with TRBJ2-7; tentative D call: TRBD1 (6 bases). Near its end, the DNA agrees better with TRBJ2-5, so the J call may be wrong. Germline V gives CDR1 MNHNS, CDR2 SASEGT. The CDR3 loop spans 14 amino acids. The CDR3 nucleotides are TGTGCCAGCAGTGAGACCTTCAGGGGTGAGACCCAGTACTTC. Translation gives CASSETFRGETQYF.

The chain uses TRBV12-3 or TRBV12-4 and TRBJ2-4; no clear D. The V end lost 5 bases, the J end lost 10 bases, and 9 bases lay between the germline ends. CDR3 length: 11 amino acids. Written as DNA, the CDR3 is TGTGCCAGCAGTCAAAAAGCAATTCAGTACTTC. Encoded protein: CASSQKAIQYF.

V and J are TRBV7-3 and TRBJ2-3; TRBD2 matches 14 bases. The CDR3 sequence is 17 residues long. Germline V gene data show CDR1 as SGHTA and CDR2 as FQGTGA. V was clipped by 5 bases and J by 2 bases; unmatched bases: 6. CDR3 region: CASSPGTSGGHTDTQYF. Written as DNA, the CDR3 is TGTGCCAGCAGCCCTGGGACTAGCGGGGGTCACACAGATACGCAGTATTTT.

The chain is built from TRBV12-3 or TRBV12-4 and TRBJ2-3; 12 bases match TRBD2. This CDR3 region has 16 residues. Losses at the gene ends were 6 bases for V and 4 bases for J; bases not matched to a gene: 8. The CDR3 nucleotides read TGTGCCAGCAGAGCTAGCGGGGGGGCCAAGCCAGATACGCAGTATTTT. Translating gives CASRASGGAKPDTQYF.

For this clonotype: A much larger clone lies one base from this, so it may be a read error. The chain uses TRBV20-1 and TRBJ2-7; D gene ambiguous. The V gene lost 2 bases and the J gene lost 7 bases, with 9 bases spanning the gap. Germline V gene sequence: CDR1 DFQATT, CDR2 SNEGSKA (reference sequence). This CDR3 comprises 11 residues. The CDR3 nucleotides are TGCAGTGCTAGATCTTTGGCTGAGCAGTACTTC. This translates into CSARSLAEQYF.